This T cell receptor beta chain appears in the sequencing data of a study of T cells in women clearing cervical HPV infection. Overall study context: Cases: HPV16-related CIN3 or worse on histology, a couple of invasive cancers. With HLA typing for only a few women, HLA confounding remains possible. Controls gave blood once infection was undetectable; cases at lesion identification. Study findings and constraints: It is unknown whether associations predate infection; no effector/memory or HPV-specific sorting.

In the case of this clone: The antigen is not known. The read ends 3 residues shy of where the CDR3 ends; the end is completed using the germline J gene.

The method was immunoSEQ multiplex PCR; TCRdb's version includes in-frame clones alone and lacks a portion of them. The sample includes 20,000 or so clones. From germline, CDR1 is DFQATT and CDR2 SNEGSKA (reference sequence). This CDR3 has 14 amino acids. Trimming shortened V by 5 bases and J by 9 bases, and 20 bases separated the two germline ends. The sequence derives from a woman aged 18 to 75 with a cervical HPV16 infection that either progressed to CIN3+ or cleared (not recorded which). Sequenced: blood buffy coat. The rearrangement uses TRBV20-1 and TRBJ2-4, with D possibly being TRBD2 (5 bases). The covered CDR3 bases are TGCAGTGCTCCTCGGGGTGTCTGGGATGGCATT. This gives the protein CSAPRGVWDGI. The whole CDR3 sequence reads CSAPRGVWDGIQYF.